The 7 T cell receptor beta chains presented below share a single source sample, sequenced in a study of cytomegalovirus exposure and HLA in healthy donors. Researchers ran the PCR with 60 Vbeta and 13 Jbeta primers. The assay was immunoSEQ multiplex PCR, and TCRdb's table has in-frame clones only and misses some. Here the sample spans over 200,000 clones, about 75% being singletons. Sequenced sample: PBMCs. The receptors derive from a woman aged 25 to 39 in good health and CMV-seronegative.

The V and J genes are TRBV13 and TRBJ2-2; tentative D call: TRBD1 (6 bases). The CDR3 loop spans 17 amino acids. Germline CDR1 is PRHDT and CDR2 is FYEKMQ (reference sequence). V shed 4 bases and J shed 3 bases, with 18 bases lying between them. In DNA, the CDR3 is TGTGCCAGCAGCTGGTTGGGGAGACAGGCCTACACCGGGGAGCTGTTTTTT. Protein product: CASSWLGRQAYTGELFF. The full variable domain, its missing parts supplied by reference TRBV13 and TRBJ2-2, is AAGVIQSPRHLIKEKRETATLKCYPIPRHDTVYWYQQGPGQDPQFLISFYEKMQSDKGSIPDRFSAQQFSDYHSELNMSSLELGDSALYFCASSWLGRQAYTGELFFGEGSRLTVL.

This sequence joins TRBV5-1 and TRBJ2-3; 10 bases map to TRBD1. From germline, CDR1 is SGHRS and CDR2 YFSETQ. V shed 4 bases, J shed 2 bases, and the junction held 13 bases outside the gene matches. The CDR3 consists of 18 residues. In nucleotides, the CDR3 is TGCGCCAGCAGCCCGGCCAGGGGGACAGGGGCTTCCACAGATACGCAGTATTTT. As protein: CASSPARGTGASTDTQYF. Based on the CDR3 plus reference TRBV5-1 and TRBJ2-3, the full variable domain is KAGVTQTPRYLIKTRGQQVTLSCSPISGHRSVSWYQQTPGQGLQFLFEYFSETQRNKGNFPGRFSGRQFSNSRSEMNVSTLELGDSALYLCASSPARGTGASTDTQYFGPGTRLTVL.

This chain links TRBV7-9 with TRBJ1-1, with a possible D match to TRBD1 (6 bases). Per the germline V gene, CDR1 is SEHNR and CDR2 is FQNEAQ (reference sequence). The CDR3 is 14 residues long. V dropped 5 bases and J dropped 1 base, with 11 bases sitting between them. The CDR3 is CASSVDRPNTEAFF. Here the CDR3 DNA reads TGTGCCAGCAGCGTAGACAGGCCGAACACTGAAGCTTTCTTT.

DNA of the CDR3: TGTGCCAGCTCACCACAGGGGGACCAATCCTACAATGAGCAGTTCTTC. It yields the protein CASSPQGDQSYNEQFF. V gene TRBV18 combines with J gene TRBJ2-1; weak D call: TRBD1 (6 bases). Germline CDR1 KGHSH, CDR2 LQKENI. The CDR3 has 16 amino acids. V lost 1 base, J lost 1 base, and 11 bases lay in between. Filled out from reference TRBV18 and TRBJ2-1, the complete variable domain reads NAGVMQNPRHLVRRRGQEARLRCSPMKGHSHVYWYRQLPEEGLKFMVYLQKENIIDESGMPKERFSAEFPKEGPSILRIQQVVRGDSAAYFCASSPQGDQSYNEQFFGPGTRLTVL.

The V call is TRBV29-1, the J call TRBJ2-7; D unclear. Trimming removed 7 bases at V and 7 bases at J, with 20 bases between. Germline CDR1 is SQVTM and CDR2 is ANQGSEA. The CDR3 loop spans 13 amino acids. The CDR3 here is CSATPPNGLEQYF. Here the CDR3 DNA reads TGCAGCGCTACCCCTCCGAACGGTCTGGAGCAGTACTTC.

The chain recombines TRBV7-9 with TRBJ2-5, with D possibly matching TRBD1 (5 bases). Trimming left V 1 base short and J 7 bases short, with 16 bases between. The V gene's germline CDR1 is SEHNR and CDR2 FQNEAQ (reference sequence). The CDR3 has 15 residues. CDR3 sequence (DNA): TGTGCCAGCAGCTTAGGAGATCCAGGGTTGGGGACCCAGTACTTC. It translates to CASSLGDPGLGTQYF.

The CDR3 bases are TGCGCCAGCAGCTCAGCGGGGAACACTGAAGCTTTCTTT. Encoded protein: CASSSAGNTEAFF. The chain joins TRBV5-1 to TRBJ1-1; D remains unclear. V lost 3 bases and J 1 base, leaving 7 bases between the germline ends. The V gene's germline CDR1 is SGHRS and CDR2 YFSETQ. The CDR3 contains 13 residues. Full variable domain (rest looked up from reference TRBV5-1 and TRBJ1-1): KAGVTQTPRYLIKTRGQQVTLSCSPISGHRSVSWYQQTPGQGLQFLFEYFSETQRNKGNFPGRFSGRQFSNSRSEMNVSTLELGDSALYLCASSSAGNTEAFFGQGTRLTVV.